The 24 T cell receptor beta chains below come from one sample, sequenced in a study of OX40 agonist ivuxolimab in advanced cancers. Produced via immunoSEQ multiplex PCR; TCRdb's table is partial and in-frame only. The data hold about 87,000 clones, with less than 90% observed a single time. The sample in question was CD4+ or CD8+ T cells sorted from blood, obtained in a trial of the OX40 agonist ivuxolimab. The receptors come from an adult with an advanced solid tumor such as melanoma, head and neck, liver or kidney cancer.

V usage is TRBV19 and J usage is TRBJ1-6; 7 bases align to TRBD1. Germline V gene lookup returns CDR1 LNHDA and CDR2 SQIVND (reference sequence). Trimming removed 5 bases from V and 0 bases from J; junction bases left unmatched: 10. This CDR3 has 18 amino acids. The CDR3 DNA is TGTGCCAGTAGTGGGGGGACAGTTTTTCCCTCCTATAATTCACCCCTCCACTTT. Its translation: CASSGGTVFPSYNSPLHF.

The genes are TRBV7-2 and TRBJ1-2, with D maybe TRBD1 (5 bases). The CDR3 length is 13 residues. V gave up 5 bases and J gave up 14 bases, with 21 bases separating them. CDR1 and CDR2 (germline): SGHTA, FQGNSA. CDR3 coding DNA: TGTGCCAGCAGCCCCCCTAGGGACGCACCGCGGACCTTC. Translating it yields CASSPPRDAPRTF.

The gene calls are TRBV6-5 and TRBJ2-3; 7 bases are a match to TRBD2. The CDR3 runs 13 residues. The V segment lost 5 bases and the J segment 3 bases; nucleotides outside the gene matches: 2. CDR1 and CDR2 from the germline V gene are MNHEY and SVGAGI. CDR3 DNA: TGTGCCAGCAGTACGGGGGGTACAGATACGCAGTATTTT. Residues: CASSTGGTDTQYF.

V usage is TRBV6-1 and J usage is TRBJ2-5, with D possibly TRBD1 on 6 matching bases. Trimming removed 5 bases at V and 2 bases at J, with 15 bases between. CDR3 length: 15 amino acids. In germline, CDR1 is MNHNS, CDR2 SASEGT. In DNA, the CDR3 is TGTGCCAGCAGTCCACGACAGGACGGTCAAGAGACCCAGTACTTC. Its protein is CASSPRQDGQETQYF.

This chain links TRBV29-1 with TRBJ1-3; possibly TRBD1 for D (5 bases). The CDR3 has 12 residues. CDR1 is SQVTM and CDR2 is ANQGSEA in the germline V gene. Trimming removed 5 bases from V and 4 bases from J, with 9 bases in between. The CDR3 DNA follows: TGCAGCGTTTCCCAGGGAGGAAACACCATATATTTT. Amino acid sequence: CSVSQGGNTIYF.

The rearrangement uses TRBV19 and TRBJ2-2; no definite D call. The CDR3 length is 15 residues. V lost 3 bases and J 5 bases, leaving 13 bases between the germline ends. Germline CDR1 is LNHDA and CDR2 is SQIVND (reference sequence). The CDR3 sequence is CASSMIQTSTGELFF. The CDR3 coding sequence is TGTGCCAGTAGTATGATCCAAACAAGTACCGGGGAGCTGTTTTTT.

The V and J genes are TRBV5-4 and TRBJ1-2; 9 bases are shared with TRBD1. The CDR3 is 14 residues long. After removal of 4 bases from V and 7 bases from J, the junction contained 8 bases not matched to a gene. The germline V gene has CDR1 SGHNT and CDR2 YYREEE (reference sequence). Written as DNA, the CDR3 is TGTGCCAGCAGCCACGACAGGGGGGGGTCTGGCTACACCTTC. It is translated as CASSHDRGGSGYTF.

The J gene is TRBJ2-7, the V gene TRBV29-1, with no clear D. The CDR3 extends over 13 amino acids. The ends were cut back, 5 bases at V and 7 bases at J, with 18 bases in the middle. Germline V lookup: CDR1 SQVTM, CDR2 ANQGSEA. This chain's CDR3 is CSVRWEGPGEQYF. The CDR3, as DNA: TGCAGCGTTAGGTGGGAAGGGCCTGGTGAGCAGTACTTC.

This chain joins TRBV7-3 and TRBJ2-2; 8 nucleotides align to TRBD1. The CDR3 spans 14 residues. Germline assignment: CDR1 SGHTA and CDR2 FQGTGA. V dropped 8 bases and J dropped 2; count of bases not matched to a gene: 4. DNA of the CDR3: TGTGCCAGCGGACAGGGTTTTAACACCGGGGAGCTGTTTTTT. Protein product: CASGQGFNTGELFF.

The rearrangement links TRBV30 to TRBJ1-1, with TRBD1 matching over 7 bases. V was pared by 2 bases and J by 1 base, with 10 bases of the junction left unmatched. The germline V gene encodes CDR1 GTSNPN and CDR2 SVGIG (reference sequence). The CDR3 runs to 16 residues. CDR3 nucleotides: TGTGCCTGGAGTCACCTGCTAAGGGACAGGAACACTGAAGCTTTCTTT. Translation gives CAWSHLLRDRNTEAFF.

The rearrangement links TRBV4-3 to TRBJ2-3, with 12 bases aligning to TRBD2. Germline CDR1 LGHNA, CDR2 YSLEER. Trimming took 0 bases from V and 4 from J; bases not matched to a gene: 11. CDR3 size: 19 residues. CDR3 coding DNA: TGCGCCAGCAGCCAAGAGGCGACTAGCGGGGGAAGGGGGGCAGATACGCAGTATTTT. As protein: CASSQEATSGGRGADTQYF.

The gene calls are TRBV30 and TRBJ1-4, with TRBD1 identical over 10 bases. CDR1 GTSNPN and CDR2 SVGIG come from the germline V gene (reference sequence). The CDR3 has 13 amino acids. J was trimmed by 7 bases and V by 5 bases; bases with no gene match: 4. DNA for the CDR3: TGTGCCTGGGCCGGGACAGGGGTTGAAAAACTGTTTTTT. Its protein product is CAWAGTGVEKLFF.

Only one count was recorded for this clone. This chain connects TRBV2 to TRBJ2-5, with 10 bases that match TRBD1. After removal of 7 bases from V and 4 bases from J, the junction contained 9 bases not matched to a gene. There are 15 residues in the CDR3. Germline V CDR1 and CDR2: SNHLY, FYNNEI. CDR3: CASTTSGDRGETQYF. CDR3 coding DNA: TGTGCCAGCACCACCTCGGGGGACAGGGGAGAGACCCAGTACTTC.

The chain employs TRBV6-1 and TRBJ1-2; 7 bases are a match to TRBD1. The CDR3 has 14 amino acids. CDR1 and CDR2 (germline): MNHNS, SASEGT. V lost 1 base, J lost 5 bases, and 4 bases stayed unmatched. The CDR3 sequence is CASSEGTGVYGYTF. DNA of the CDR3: TGTGCCAGCAGTGAAGGAACAGGGGTATATGGCTACACCTTC.

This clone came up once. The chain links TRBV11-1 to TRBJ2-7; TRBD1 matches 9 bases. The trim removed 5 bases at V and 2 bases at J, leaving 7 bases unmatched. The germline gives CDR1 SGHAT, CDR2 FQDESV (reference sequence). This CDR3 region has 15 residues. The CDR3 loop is CASSPEDRGTYEQYF. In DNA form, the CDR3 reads TGTGCCAGCAGCCCTGAGGACAGGGGTACCTACGAGCAGTACTTC.

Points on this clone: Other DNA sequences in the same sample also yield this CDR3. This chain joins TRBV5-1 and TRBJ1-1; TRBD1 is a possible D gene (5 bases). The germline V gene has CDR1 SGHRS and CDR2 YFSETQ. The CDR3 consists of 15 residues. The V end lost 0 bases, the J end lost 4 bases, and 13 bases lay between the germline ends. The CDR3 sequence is CASSLGGQGGTEAFF. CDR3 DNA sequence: TGCGCCAGCAGCTTGGGTGGGCAGGGCGGCACTGAAGCTTTCTTT.

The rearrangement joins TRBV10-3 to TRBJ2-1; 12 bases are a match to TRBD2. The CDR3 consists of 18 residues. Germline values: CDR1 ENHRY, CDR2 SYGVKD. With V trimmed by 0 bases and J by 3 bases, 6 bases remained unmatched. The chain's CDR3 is CAISESLAGGMGYNEQFF. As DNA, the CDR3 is TGTGCCATCAGTGAGTCACTAGCGGGGGGTATGGGCTACAATGAGCAGTTCTTC.

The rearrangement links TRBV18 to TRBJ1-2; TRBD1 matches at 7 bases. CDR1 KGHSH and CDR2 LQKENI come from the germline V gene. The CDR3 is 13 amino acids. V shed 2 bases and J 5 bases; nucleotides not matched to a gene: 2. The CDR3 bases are TGTGCCAGCTCACCAGACAGGGAGTATGGCTACACCTTC. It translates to CASSPDREYGYTF.

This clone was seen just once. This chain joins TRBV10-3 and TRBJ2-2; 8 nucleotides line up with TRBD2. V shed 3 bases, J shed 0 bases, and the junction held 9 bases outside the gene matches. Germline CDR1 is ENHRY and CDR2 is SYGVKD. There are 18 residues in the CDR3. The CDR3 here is CAISDAAGALSNTGELFF. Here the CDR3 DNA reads TGTGCCATCAGTGATGCAGCGGGGGCCCTATCGAACACCGGGGAGCTGTTTTTT.

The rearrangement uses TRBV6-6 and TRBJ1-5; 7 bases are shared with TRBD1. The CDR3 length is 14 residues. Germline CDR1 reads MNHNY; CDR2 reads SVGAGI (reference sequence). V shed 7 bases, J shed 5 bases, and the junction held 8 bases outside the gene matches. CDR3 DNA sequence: TGTGCCAGCAAACAGGGGTGGGCCGATCAGCCCCAGCATTTT. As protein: CASKQGWADQPQHF.

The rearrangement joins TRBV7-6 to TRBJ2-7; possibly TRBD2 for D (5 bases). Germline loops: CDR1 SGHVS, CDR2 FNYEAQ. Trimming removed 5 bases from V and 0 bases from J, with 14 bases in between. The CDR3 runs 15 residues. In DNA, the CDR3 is TGTGCCAGCAGCCGTGTTAGCGCCTCCTCCTACGAGCAGTACTTC. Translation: CASSRVSASSYEQYF.

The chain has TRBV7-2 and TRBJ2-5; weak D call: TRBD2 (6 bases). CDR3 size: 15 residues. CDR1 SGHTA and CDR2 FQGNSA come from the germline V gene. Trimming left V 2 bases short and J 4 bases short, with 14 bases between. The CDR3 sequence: CASSLSAGLVETQYF. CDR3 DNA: TGTGCCAGCAGCTTATCTGCGGGGTTGGTAGAGACCCAGTACTTC.

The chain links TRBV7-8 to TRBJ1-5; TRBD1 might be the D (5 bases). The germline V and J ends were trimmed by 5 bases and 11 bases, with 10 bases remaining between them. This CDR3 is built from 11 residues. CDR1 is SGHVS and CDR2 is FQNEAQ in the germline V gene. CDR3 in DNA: TGTGCCAGCAGCCTTCAGGGAGCCCAGCATTTT. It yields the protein CASSLQGAQHF.

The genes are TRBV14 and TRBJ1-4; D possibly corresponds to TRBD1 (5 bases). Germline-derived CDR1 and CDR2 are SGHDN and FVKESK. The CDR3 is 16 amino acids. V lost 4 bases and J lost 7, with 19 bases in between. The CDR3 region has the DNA TGTGCCAGCAGCCCGGCACGGGGGAGCTTCATTGAAAAACTGTTTTTT. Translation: CASSPARGSFIEKLFF.